Following are 30 T cell receptor beta chains from one sample sequenced in a study of blood T cell repertoires in COVID-19. Assay: immunoSEQ multiplex PCR; the TCRdb copy retains only in-frame clones and omits some. The data contain more than 200,000 clones, more than 70% of them singletons. The specimen sequenced was PBMCs or T cells enriched from blood (not recorded which). The receptors stem from a man aged 25 to 40 with acute COVID-19.

CDR3 in amino acids: CASYSGGALAGELFF. CDR3 nucleotide sequence: TGTGCCAGTTATAGCGGGGGGGCCTTAGCCGGGGAGCTGTTTTTT. This sequence joins TRBV19 and TRBJ2-2, with 11 bases fitting TRBD2. Germline-derived CDR1 and CDR2 are LNHDA and SQIVND (reference sequence). This CDR3 comprises 15 residues. The trim removed 8 bases at V and 6 bases at J, leaving 8 bases unmatched.

V is TRBV7-9 and J is TRBJ1-1; D not certain. The germline V gene has CDR1 SEHNR and CDR2 FQNEAQ (reference sequence). This CDR3 spans 15 amino acids. V lost 1 base, J lost 1 base, and 10 bases lay in between. The CDR3 here is CASSLGSAANTEAFF. Written as DNA, the CDR3 is TGTGCCAGCAGCTTAGGATCGGCGGCGAACACTGAAGCTTTCTTT.

The chain is built from TRBV6-5 and TRBJ1-1; D uncertain. V lost 3 bases and J lost 3, with 8 bases in between. The CDR3 covers 13 residues. Germline V lookup: CDR1 MNHEY, CDR2 SVGAGI. The CDR3 reads CASSYRRDTEAFF. CDR3 nucleotides: TGTGCCAGCAGTTATCGGCGGGACACTGAAGCTTTCTTT.

The chain uses TRBV3-1 (or the pseudogene TRBV3-2) and TRBJ1-2, with D hard to call. V was clipped by 4 bases and J by 3 bases, with 6 bases between them. The length of the CDR3 is 12 residues. Germline assignment: CDR1 LGHDT and CDR2 YNNKEL (reference sequence). The CDR3 coding sequence is TGTGCCAGCAGCCCCTCCCACTATGGCTACACCTTC. Translated, it gives CASSPSHYGYTF.

The chain uses TRBV7-9 and TRBJ1-3, with 8 bases identical to TRBD1. J gave up 1 base and V 5 bases, and 4 bases lay outside the gene matches. This CDR3 spans 15 amino acids. Germline CDR1 reads SEHNR; CDR2 reads FQNEAQ (reference sequence). The CDR3 region is CASSPQGGSGNTIYF. CDR3 DNA sequence: TGTGCCAGCAGCCCACAGGGGGGATCTGGAAACACCATATATTTT. The variable domain in full, completed from reference TRBV7-9 and TRBJ1-3, reads DTGVSQNPRHKITKRGQNVTFRCDPISEHNRLYWYRQTLGQGPEFLTYFQNEAQLEKSRLLSDRFSAERPKGSFSTLEIQRTEQGDSAMYLCASSPQGGSGNTIYFGEGSWLTVV.

This sequence joins TRBV6-6 and TRBJ1-1; no firm D call. The CDR3 is made up of 12 amino acids. Germline V lookup: CDR1 MNHNY, CDR2 SVGAGI (reference sequence). V dropped 11 bases and J dropped 5 bases, with 15 bases sitting between them. In nucleotides, the CDR3 is TGTGCCTGTAACACGGGGTTAACTGAAGCTTTCTTT. It specifies CACNTGLTEAFF.

This clone was counted once. CDR3 in DNA: TGTGCCAGCAGCTTGTATTTGACAGAGAACACCGGGGAGCTGTTTTTT. It is translated as CASSLYLTENTGELFF. The chain links TRBV7-6 to TRBJ2-2; D is perhaps TRBD1 (5 bases). The V gene's germline CDR1 is SGHVS and CDR2 FNYEAQ. The CDR3 runs to 16 residues. Trimming took off 3 bases at V and 1 base at J, with 12 bases between the two ends.

The chain employs TRBV6-1 and TRBJ1-1; D may be TRBD1 (6 bases). Per germline, CDR1 MNHNS and CDR2 SASEGT. The CDR3 is 14 amino acids. Trimming cost V 3 bases and J 5 bases, with 13 bases left between them. The CDR3 reads CASSDTGIETEAFF. Written as DNA, the CDR3 is TGTGCCAGCAGTGATACAGGGATCGAGACTGAAGCTTTCTTT.

CDR3 in amino acids: CATSRKGQNYGYTF. The CDR3 bases are TGTGCCACCAGCAGAAAGGGACAGAACTATGGCTACACCTTC. V usage is TRBV15 and J usage is TRBJ1-2; 7 nucleotides agree with TRBD1. The CDR3 loop spans 14 amino acids. Trimming took 2 bases from V and 2 from J; bases not matched to a gene: 2. CDR1 and CDR2 (germline): LNHNV, YYDKDF (reference sequence). The full variable domain, its missing parts supplied by reference TRBV15 and TRBJ1-2, is DAMVIQNPRYQVTQFGKPVTLSCSQTLNHNVMYWYQQKSSQAPKLLFHYYDKDFNNEADTPDNFQSRRPNTSFCFLDIRSPGLGDTAMYLCATSRKGQNYGYTFGSGTRLTVV.

This clone appeared a few times. The V gene is TRBV27, the J gene TRBJ1-2; TRBD1 might be the D (5 bases). The germline gives CDR1 MNHEY, CDR2 SMNVEV (reference sequence). The CDR3 covers 14 residues. The germline V and J ends were trimmed by 7 bases and 6 bases, with 18 bases remaining between them. The CDR3 loop reads CASTQGGAGNGYTF. CDR3 nucleotides: TGTGCCAGCACCCAGGGAGGAGCGGGGAATGGCTACACCTTC.

CDR3 region: CASREAGNTEAFF. In nucleotides, the CDR3 is TGTGCCAGCAGGGAGGCGGGTAACACTGAAGCTTTCTTT. V and J are TRBV6-5 and TRBJ1-1; no reliable D call. V was cut by 6 bases and J by 2 bases, with 10 bases left in between. Germline CDR1 and CDR2: MNHEY and SVGAGI. CDR3 length equals 13 residues.

The chain recombines TRBV23-1 with TRBJ2-1; 7 bases are shared with TRBD2. TRBV23-1 is an ORF, and what it does is uncertain. This CDR3 has 16 residues. V shed 0 bases and J 2 bases; nucleotides not matched to a gene: 4. CDR3 bases: TGCGCCAGCAGTCAATCTGGCGGGGGACCCTACAATGAGCAGTTCTTC. It translates to CASSQSGGGPYNEQFF.

This clone occurred a few times. The genes are TRBV4-2 and TRBJ1-2; no firm D call. V lost 1 base and J lost 0, with 6 bases in between. Germline V gives CDR1 LGHNA, CDR2 YNFKEQ. The CDR3 is made up of 14 amino acids. CDR3 nucleotide sequence: TGTGCCAGCAGCCAAGGAGGGTCTAACTATGGCTACACCTTC. Translating gives CASSQGGSNYGYTF.

The chain combines TRBV20-1 with TRBJ1-1; tentative D call: TRBD1 (5 bases). The CDR3 is 11 amino acids. Trimming removed 5 bases at V and 8 bases at J, with 12 bases between. Germline-derived CDR1 and CDR2 are DFQATT and SNEGSKA (reference sequence). This CDR3 reads CSAGGTLEAFF. The CDR3 nucleotides read TGCAGTGCTGGGGGGACGTTAGAAGCTTTCTTT.

This clone was detected only a few times. The chain is built from TRBV6-5 and TRBJ1-2; D is unclear. The CDR3 consists of 13 residues. In germline, CDR1 is MNHEY, CDR2 SVGAGI. V shed 7 bases and J shed 8 bases, with 17 bases lying between them. CDR3 loop: CASKPRPLGGYTF. CDR3 nucleotide sequence: TGTGCCAGCAAACCCCGGCCCCTCGGGGGCTACACCTTC.

The chain combines TRBV5-4 with TRBJ2-1; TRBD2 agrees at 7 bases. Looked up from germline, CDR1 is SGHNT and CDR2 is YYREEE (reference sequence). This CDR3 contains 15 residues. The V gene end was trimmed by 0 bases and the J gene end by 3 bases; junction bases not matched to a gene: 3. Here the CDR3 DNA reads TGTGCCAGCAGCTTGGTCGGCGGGGGCTACAATGAGCAGTTCTTC. Translation: CASSLVGGGYNEQFF. Combining the CDR3 with reference TRBV5-4 and TRBJ2-1 gives the whole variable domain ETGVTQSPTHLIKTRGQQVTLRCSSQSGHNTVSWYQQALGQGPQFIFQYYREEENGRGNFPPRFSGLQFPNYSSELNVNALELDDSALYLCASSLVGGGYNEQFFGPGTRLTVL.

The rearrangement joins TRBV19 to TRBJ1-1, with 9 bases matching TRBD1. CDR3 length: 15 residues. Germline trimming cut 7 bases from V and 2 bases from J; bases unmatched to any gene: 8. Germline CDR1 and CDR2: LNHDA and SQIVND (reference sequence). CDR3: CASNTGTGYNTEAFF. The CDR3 DNA reads as TGTGCCAGTAACACCGGGACAGGGTATAACACTGAAGCTTTCTTT.

This clone was counted once. This chain connects TRBV18 to TRBJ1-3; TRBD1 is a possible D gene (6 bases). Per germline, CDR1 KGHSH and CDR2 LQKENI. This CDR3 comprises 17 residues. Trimming removed 3 bases from V and 3 bases from J, with 18 bases in between. The CDR3 sequence is CASSPPRTALFGNTIYF. CDR3 in DNA: TGTGCCAGCTCACCTCCACGGACAGCCCTTTTTGGAAACACCATATATTTT.

This clone was recorded a few times. The gene calls are TRBV15 and TRBJ1-5; 7 bases map to TRBD1. V shed 8 bases, J shed 0 bases, and the junction held 19 bases outside the gene matches. Germline V gene data show CDR1 as LNHNV and CDR2 as YYDKDF (reference sequence). There are 19 residues in the CDR3. The CDR3 bases are TGTGCCACCCCACAAATTTCGACAGGGCCTCCCAATAGCAATCAGCCCCAGCATTTT. Its translation is CATPQISTGPPNSNQPQHF.

V usage is TRBV6-5 and J usage is TRBJ1-3; the D is unclear. The germline gives CDR1 MNHEY, CDR2 SVGAGI. With 2 bases removed from V and 0 bases from J, the gap between germline ends came to 5 bases. The CDR3 spans 14 residues. CDR3 residues: CASSYTRSGNTIYF. The CDR3 DNA follows: TGTGCCAGCAGTTACACGCGCTCTGGAAACACCATATATTTT.

The CDR3 loop is CAAGEGGRVTEAFF. DNA of the CDR3: TGTGCCGCCGGAGAGGGAGGCCGTGTAACTGAAGCTTTCTTT. The chain employs TRBV10-3 and TRBJ1-1, with D unresolved. CDR1 is ENHRY and CDR2 is SYGVKD in the germline V gene. CDR3 length equals 14 residues. Trimming removed 11 bases from V and 5 bases from J, with 21 bases in between.

The chain couples TRBV5-4 to TRBJ2-5, with TRBD2 matching 15 bases. Losses at the gene ends were 4 bases for V and 5 bases for J; bases not matched to a gene: 15. The CDR3 is 19 amino acids. Germline assignment: CDR1 SGHNT and CDR2 YYREEE (reference sequence). The CDR3 sequence: CASSGAGTSGGIPRETQYF. The CDR3, as DNA: TGTGCCAGCAGCGGGGCAGGGACTAGCGGGGGGATTCCGAGGGAGACCCAGTACTTC.

The chain joins TRBV3-1 (or the pseudogene TRBV3-2) to TRBJ1-2; a weak D match, TRBD1 (6 bases). V was trimmed by 4 bases and J by 6 bases, leaving 15 bases between them. Germline values: CDR1 LGHDT, CDR2 YNNKEL (reference sequence). The CDR3 extends over 14 amino acids. CDR3 coding DNA: TGTGCCAGCAGCCCAGGGGTTGGCCCCGATGGCTACACCTTC. Protein product: CASSPGVGPDGYTF.

This chain uses TRBV19 with TRBJ2-1, with TRBD2 identical over 8 bases. This CDR3 has 13 amino acids. The V gene end was trimmed by 10 bases and the J gene end by 8 bases; junction bases not matched to a gene: 10. From germline, CDR1 is LNHDA and CDR2 SQIVND (reference sequence). The CDR3 DNA reads as TGTGCCACTATGCGGGGGGACCAACATGAGCAGTTCTTC. Residues: CATMRGDQHEQFF. Combining the CDR3 with reference TRBV19 and TRBJ2-1 gives the whole variable domain DGGITQSPKYLFRKEGQNVTLSCEQNLNHDAMYWYRQDPGQGLRLIYYSQIVNDFQKGDIAEGYSVSREKKESFPLTVTSAQKNPTAFYLCATMRGDQHEQFFGPGTRLTVL.

This CDR3 is CASSGTGYEQYF. CDR3 DNA sequence: TGTGCCAGCAGTGGGACAGGCTACGAGCAGTACTTC. The V and J genes are TRBV2 and TRBJ2-7, with 7 bases aligning to TRBD1. CDR1 is SNHLY, CDR2 FYNNEI, per germline. The CDR3 extends over 12 amino acids. The J segment lost 3 bases and the V segment lost 4 bases, leaving 0 bases of the junction unmatched. Filled out from reference TRBV2 and TRBJ2-7, the complete variable domain reads EPEVTQTPSHQVTQMGQEVILRCVPISNHLYFYWYRQILGQKVEFLVSFYNNEISEKSEIFDDQFSVERPDGSNFTLKIRSTKLEDSAMYFCASSGTGYEQYFGPGTRLTVT.

This chain links TRBV12-5 with TRBJ2-1, with 12 bases lining up with TRBD2. Germline values: CDR1 LGHNT, CDR2 FRNRAP. J gave up 4 bases and V 0 bases, and 22 bases lay outside the gene matches. The CDR3 is 23 residues long. The CDR3 is CASGLVQGILAGGNIGKYNEQFF. The CDR3 coding sequence is TGTGCTAGTGGTTTGGTACAGGGGATCCTAGCGGGGGGGAATATCGGAAAGTACAATGAGCAGTTCTTC.

This chain connects TRBV7-3 to TRBJ2-5; no clear D. With 5 bases removed from V and 5 bases from J, the gap between germline ends came to 12 bases. Germline V gives CDR1 SGHTA, CDR2 FQGTGA. This CDR3 spans 13 amino acids. The CDR3 DNA reads TGTGCCAGCAGCCCCGGTGTTTTCGAGACCCAGTACTTC. Amino acids: CASSPGVFETQYF.

The V and J genes are TRBV10-3 and TRBJ2-1; possibly TRBD1 for D (5 bases). This CDR3 has 11 residues. The germline CDR1 and CDR2 sequences are ENHRY and SYGVKD. Trimming left V 3 bases short and J 9 bases short, with 6 bases between. The CDR3 loop is CAISERGEQFF. CDR3 in DNA: TGTGCCATCAGTGAAAGGGGTGAGCAGTTCTTC.

J is TRBJ1-2 and V is TRBV6-5, with 7 positions matching TRBD1. Germline trimming cut 7 bases from V and 6 bases from J; bases unmatched to any gene: 5. The germline V gene has CDR1 MNHEY and CDR2 SVGAGI. The CDR3 spans 12 residues. DNA of the CDR3: TGTGCCAGCAAGGGACAGCTAGATGGCTACACCTTC. This translates into CASKGQLDGYTF.

The gene calls are TRBV6-5 and TRBJ2-7, with TRBD1 as a possible D gene (7 bases). Germline assignment: CDR1 MNHEY and CDR2 SVGAGI. The CDR3 has 14 residues. V was cut by 2 bases and J by 3 bases, with 11 bases left in between. The CDR3 DNA is TGTGCCAGCAGTTACGAGCAGGGGGGCTACGAGCAGTACTTC. Amino acid sequence: CASSYEQGGYEQYF.